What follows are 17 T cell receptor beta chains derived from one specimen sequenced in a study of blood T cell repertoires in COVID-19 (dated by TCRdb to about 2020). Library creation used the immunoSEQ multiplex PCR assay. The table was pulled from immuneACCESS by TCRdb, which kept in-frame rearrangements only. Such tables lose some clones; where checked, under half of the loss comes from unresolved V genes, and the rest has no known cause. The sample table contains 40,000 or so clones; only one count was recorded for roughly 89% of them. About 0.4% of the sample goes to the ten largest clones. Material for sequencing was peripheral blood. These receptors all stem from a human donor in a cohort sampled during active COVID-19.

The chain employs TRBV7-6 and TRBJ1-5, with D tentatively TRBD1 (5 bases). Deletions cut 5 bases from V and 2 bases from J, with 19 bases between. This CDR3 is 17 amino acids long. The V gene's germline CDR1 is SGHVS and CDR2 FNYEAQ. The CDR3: CASSGPGEWGGNQPQHF. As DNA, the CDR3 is TGTGCCAGCAGCGGCCCGGGGGAATGGGGGGGCAATCAGCCCCAGCATTTT. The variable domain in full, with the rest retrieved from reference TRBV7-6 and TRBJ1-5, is GAGVSQSPRYKVTKRGQDVALRCDPISGHVSLYWYRQALGQGPEFLTYFNYEAQQDKSGLPNDRFSAERPEGSISTLTIQRTEQRDSAMYRCASSGPGEWGGNQPQHFGDGTRLSIL.

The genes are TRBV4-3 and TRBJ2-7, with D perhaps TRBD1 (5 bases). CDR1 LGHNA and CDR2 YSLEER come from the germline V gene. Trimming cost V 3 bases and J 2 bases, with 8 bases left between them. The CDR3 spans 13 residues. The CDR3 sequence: CASSQGRAYEQYF. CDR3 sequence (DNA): TGCGCCAGCAGCCAGGGCAGGGCCTACGAGCAGTACTTC.

CDR3 coding DNA: TGCGCCAGCAGCTTGGCCCGACTAGCGGGCACAGATACGCAGTATTTT. This translates into CASSLARLAGTDTQYF. This sequence joins TRBV5-1 and TRBJ2-3, with 9 bases lining up with TRBD2. Germline loops: CDR1 SGHRS, CDR2 YFSETQ. Germline trimming cut 0 bases from V and 1 base from J; bases unmatched to any gene: 3. The CDR3 totals 16 residues.

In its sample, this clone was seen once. The DNA of the CDR3 is TGTGCCATCAGTGATTCCGGGACTTTAGCACTCAGTTCACCCCTCCACTTT. It yields the protein CAISDSGTLALSSPLHF. This chain uses TRBV10-3 with TRBJ1-6, with a possible D match to TRBD1 (5 bases). This CDR3 is built from 17 residues. Trimming cost V 3 bases and J 9 bases, with 21 bases left between them. Germline V gene lookup returns CDR1 ENHRY and CDR2 SYGVKD.

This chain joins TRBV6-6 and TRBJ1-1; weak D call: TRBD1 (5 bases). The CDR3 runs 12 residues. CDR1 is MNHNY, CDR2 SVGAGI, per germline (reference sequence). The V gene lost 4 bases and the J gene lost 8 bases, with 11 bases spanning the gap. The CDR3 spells CASSLGVREAFF. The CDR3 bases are TGTGCCAGCAGTTTAGGGGTCCGGGAAGCTTTCTTT.

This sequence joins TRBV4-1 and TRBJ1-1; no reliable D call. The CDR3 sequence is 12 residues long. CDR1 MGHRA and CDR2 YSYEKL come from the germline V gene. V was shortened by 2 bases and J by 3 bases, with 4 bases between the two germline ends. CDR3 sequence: CASSQFDTEAFF. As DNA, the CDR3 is TGCGCCAGCAGCCAATTCGACACTGAAGCTTTCTTT.

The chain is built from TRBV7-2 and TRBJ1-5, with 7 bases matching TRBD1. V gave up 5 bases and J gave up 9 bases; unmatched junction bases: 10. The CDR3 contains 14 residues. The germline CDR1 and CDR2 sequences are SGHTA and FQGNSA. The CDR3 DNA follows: TGTGCCAGCAGCCCAGGACAGGTCCGACGGCCCCAGCATTTT. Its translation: CASSPGQVRRPQHF.

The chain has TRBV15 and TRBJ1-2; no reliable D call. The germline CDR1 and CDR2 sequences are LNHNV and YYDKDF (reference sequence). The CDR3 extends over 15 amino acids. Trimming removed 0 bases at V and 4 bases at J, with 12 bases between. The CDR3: CATSRDGEAVYGYTF. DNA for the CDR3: TGTGCCACCAGCAGAGACGGGGAGGCAGTCTATGGCTACACCTTC.

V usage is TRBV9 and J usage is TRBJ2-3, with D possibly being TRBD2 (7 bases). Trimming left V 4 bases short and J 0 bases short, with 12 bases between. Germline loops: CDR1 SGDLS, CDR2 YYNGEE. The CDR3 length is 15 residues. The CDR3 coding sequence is TGTGCCAGCAGCATAAAGGGGGGGAGCACAGATACGCAGTATTTT. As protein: CASSIKGGSTDTQYF. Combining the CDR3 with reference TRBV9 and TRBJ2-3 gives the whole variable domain DSGVTQTPKHLITATGQRVTLRCSPRSGDLSVYWYQQSLDQGLQFLIQYYNGEERAKGNILERFSAQQFPDLHSELNLSSLELGDSALYFCASSIKGGSTDTQYFGPGTRLTVL.

The CDR3 reads CASSYLPGQGREKLFF. The DNA for the CDR3 is TGTGCCAGCAGTTACTTACCGGGACAGGGCAGGGAAAAACTGTTTTTT. This chain joins TRBV6-6 and TRBJ1-4; 9 nucleotides line up with TRBD1. Losses at the gene ends were 1 base for V and 8 bases for J; bases not matched to a gene: 8. The CDR3 has 16 residues. CDR1 and CDR2 (germline): MNHNY, SVGAGI (reference sequence).

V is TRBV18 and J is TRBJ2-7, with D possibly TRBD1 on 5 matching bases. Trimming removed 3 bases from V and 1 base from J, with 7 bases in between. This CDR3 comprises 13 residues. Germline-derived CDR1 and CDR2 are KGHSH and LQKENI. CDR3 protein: CASSPGHSYEQYF. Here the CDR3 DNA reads TGTGCCAGCTCACCCGGACATTCCTACGAGCAGTACTTC.

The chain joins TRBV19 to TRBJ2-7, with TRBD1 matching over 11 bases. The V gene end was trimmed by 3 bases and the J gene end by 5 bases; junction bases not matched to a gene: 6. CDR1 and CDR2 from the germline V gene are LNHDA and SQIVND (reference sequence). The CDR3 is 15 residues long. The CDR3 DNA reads TGTGCCAGTAGTATGGGCGGGACAGGGGGTGACGAGCAGTACTTC. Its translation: CASSMGGTGGDEQYF.

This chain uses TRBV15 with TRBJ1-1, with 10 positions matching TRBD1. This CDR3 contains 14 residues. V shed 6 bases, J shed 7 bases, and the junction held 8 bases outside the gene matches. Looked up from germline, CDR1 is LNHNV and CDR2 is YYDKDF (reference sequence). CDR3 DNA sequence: TGTGCCACCAGAAACCCGGGACAGGGGAGTGAAGCTTTCTTT. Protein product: CATRNPGQGSEAFF.

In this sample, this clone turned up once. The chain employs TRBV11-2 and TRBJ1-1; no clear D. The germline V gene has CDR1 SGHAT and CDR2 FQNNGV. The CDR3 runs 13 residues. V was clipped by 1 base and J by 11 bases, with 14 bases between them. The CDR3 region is CASSLGGERHAFF. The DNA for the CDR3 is TGTGCCAGCAGCTTAGGGGGAGAGAGGCACGCTTTCTTT.

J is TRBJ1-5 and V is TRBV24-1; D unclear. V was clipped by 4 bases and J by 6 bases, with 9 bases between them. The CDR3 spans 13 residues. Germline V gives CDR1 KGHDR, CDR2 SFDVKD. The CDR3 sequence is CATSDLSGQPQHF. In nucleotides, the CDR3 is TGTGCCACCAGTGACCTAAGTGGTCAGCCCCAGCATTTT.

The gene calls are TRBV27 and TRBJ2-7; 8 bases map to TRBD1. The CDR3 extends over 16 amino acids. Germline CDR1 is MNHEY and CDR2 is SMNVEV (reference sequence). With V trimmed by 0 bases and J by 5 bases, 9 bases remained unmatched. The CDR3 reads CASSLSAGGAGHEQYF. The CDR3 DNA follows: TGTGCCAGCAGTTTATCCGCAGGGGGCGCCGGTCACGAGCAGTACTTC.

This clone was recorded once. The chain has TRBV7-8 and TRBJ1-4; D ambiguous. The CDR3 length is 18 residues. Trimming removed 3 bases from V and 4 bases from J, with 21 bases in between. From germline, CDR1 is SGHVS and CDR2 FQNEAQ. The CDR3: CASSFFSVWRSGNEKLFF. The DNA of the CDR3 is TGTGCCAGCAGCTTTTTTTCCGTGTGGAGGAGTGGTAATGAAAAACTGTTTTTT.